Shown below are 26 T cell receptor beta chains from a single sample sequenced in a study of blood T cell repertoires in COVID-19. Sequenced by immunoSEQ multiplex PCR; TCRdb stores in-frame clones only, minus some. The sample comprises some 80,000 clones, about 90% of which are singletons, and approximately 2.5% rests with the top ten. Sequenced sample: peripheral blood. The receptors originated from a human donor in a cohort sampled during active COVID-19.

The rearrangement links TRBV19 to TRBJ2-5; possible D gene TRBD1, 6 bases. V shed 5 bases and J shed 2 bases, with 15 bases lying between them. The CDR3 is 15 residues long. The germline gives CDR1 LNHDA, CDR2 SQIVND (reference sequence). CDR3 residues: CASSARTAAQETQYF. DNA for the CDR3: TGTGCCAGTAGTGCAAGGACAGCAGCTCAAGAGACCCAGTACTTC.

The CDR3 loop reads CASSPTGFELFF. For the CDR3, the DNA is TGTGCCAGCAGTCCGACAGGGTTCGAACTGTTTTTT. The chain is built from TRBV12-3 or TRBV12-4 and TRBJ1-4, with 7 bases aligning to TRBD1. This CDR3 has 12 residues. J was trimmed by 12 bases and V by 5 bases; bases with no gene match: 6.

Only a few counts were recorded for this clone. V and J are TRBV27 and TRBJ2-7; 8 bases align to TRBD1. Germline lookup yields CDR1 MNHEY and CDR2 SMNVEV (reference sequence). The CDR3 length is 15 residues. The J segment lost 3 bases and the V segment lost 11 bases, leaving 15 bases of the junction unmatched. CDR3: CARTGGQGAIYEQYF. Here the CDR3 DNA reads TGTGCCCGCACGGGTGGGCAGGGGGCCATCTACGAGCAGTACTTC.

This clone was detected only once. The chain couples TRBV6-5 to TRBJ2-1; 9 bases align to TRBD2. Germline assignment: CDR1 MNHEY and CDR2 SVGAGI. The ends lost 1 base at V and 7 bases at J; junction bases unmatched: 5. This CDR3 has 15 amino acids. CDR3 sequence (DNA): TGTGCCAGCAGTTACTTCGGGACTAGCATAAATGAGCAGTTCTTC. This gives the protein CASSYFGTSINEQFF.

The chain has TRBV15 and TRBJ1-5, with 9 bases identical to TRBD1. Looked up from germline, CDR1 is LNHNV and CDR2 is YYDKDF (reference sequence). This CDR3 region has 16 residues. The junction had 10 bases not matched to a gene; V was cut back by 4 bases and J by 6 bases. The CDR3 is CATSTPGQGILQPQHF. In nucleotides, the CDR3 is TGTGCCACCAGCACTCCGGGACAGGGCATACTTCAGCCCCAGCATTTT.

The V gene is TRBV9, the J gene TRBJ1-1, with no clear D. The CDR3 length is 9 residues. Trimming took off 8 bases at V and 8 bases at J, with 7 bases between the two ends. Germline CDR1 and CDR2: SGDLS and YYNGEE. The DNA for the CDR3 is TGTGCCAGGGAGTTCGAAGCTTTCTTT. This gives the protein CAREFEAFF.

This clone showed up just once. This sequence joins TRBV24-1 and TRBJ1-1; 10 bases line up with TRBD1. CDR1 KGHDR and CDR2 SFDVKD come from the germline V gene. The CDR3 is 13 amino acids. The trim removed 7 bases at V and 3 bases at J, leaving 1 base unmatched. CDR3 sequence reads: CATSGTGDTEAFF. The DNA for the CDR3 is TGTGCCACCAGCGGGACAGGGGACACTGAAGCTTTCTTT.

This chain connects TRBV4-3 to TRBJ2-7, with D tentatively TRBD2 (5 bases). The CDR3 covers 15 residues. The V gene's germline CDR1 is LGHNA and CDR2 YSLEER. Trimming shortened V by 1 base and J by 2 bases, and 12 bases separated the two germline ends. CDR3 bases: TGCGCCAGCAGCCAAGGGTGGACTGACCCCTACGAGCAGTACTTC. This translates into CASSQGWTDPYEQYF.

This clone was recorded a few times. The chain uses TRBV28 and TRBJ2-2; 7 nucleotides agree with TRBD1. Trimming cost V 6 bases and J 6 bases; bases outside gene matches: 7. Germline CDR1 reads MDHEN; CDR2 reads SYDVKM. This CDR3 comprises 14 residues. The CDR3 nucleotides are TGTGCCAGCAGCTCGGGACAGCCCGCCGGGGAGCTGTTTTTT. It yields the protein CASSSGQPAGELFF.

This chain uses TRBV5-1 with TRBJ2-3, with TRBD1 as a possible D gene (6 bases). The CDR3 consists of 14 residues. The V gene's germline CDR1 is SGHRS and CDR2 YFSETQ. V lost 4 bases to trimming and J lost 2 bases, with 11 bases between them. Here the CDR3 reads CASSPYRDTDTQYF. CDR3 nucleotide sequence: TGCGCCAGCAGCCCGTACAGGGACACAGATACGCAGTATTTT.

The J gene is TRBJ2-7, the V gene TRBV19, with a possible D match to TRBD2 (6 bases). This CDR3 has 16 residues. V was clipped by 10 bases and J by 5 bases, with 27 bases between them. Germline-derived CDR1 and CDR2 are LNHDA and SQIVND (reference sequence). The CDR3 nucleotides read TGTGCCACCACGGGGCATATAGGGGCGGGAAGGAACGAGCAGTACTTC. This translates into CATTGHIGAGRNEQYF.

This chain joins TRBV6-2 or TRBV6-3 and TRBJ2-7; maybe TRBD2 (6 bases). This CDR3 contains 14 residues. The germline V and J ends were trimmed by 0 bases and 3 bases, with 9 bases remaining between them. Germline V CDR1 and CDR2: MNHEY, SVGEGT. The DNA of the CDR3 is TGTGCCAGCAGTTACTCCCGGGGAGGCTACGAGCAGTACTTC. Amino acids: CASSYSRGGYEQYF.

In its sample, this clone was seen once. The V call is TRBV10-1, the J call TRBJ2-3; 7 positions agree with TRBD1. The trim removed 0 bases at V and 5 bases at J, leaving 5 bases unmatched. Germline V CDR1 and CDR2: WNHNN, SYGVQD (reference sequence). The CDR3 has 15 residues. The chain's CDR3 is CASSESPRGRDTQYF. CDR3 in DNA: TGCGCCAGCAGTGAGTCACCCAGGGGGAGAGATACGCAGTATTTT.

V and J are TRBV28 and TRBJ2-1; D is possibly TRBD2 (6 bases). Germline values: CDR1 MDHEN, CDR2 SYDVKM. The V end was cut by 2 bases, the J end by 1 base, with 6 bases between. The CDR3 contains 14 residues. CDR3 sequence: CASSLLASYNEQFF. DNA for the CDR3: TGTGCCAGCAGTTTACTAGCGTCCTACAATGAGCAGTTCTTC.

This chain links TRBV6-2 or TRBV6-3 with TRBJ1-1; possible D gene TRBD1, 5 bases. Trimming shortened V by 5 bases and J by 0 bases, and 22 bases separated the two germline ends. This CDR3 has 18 amino acids. Germline CDR1 reads MNHEY; CDR2 reads SVGEGT. CDR3: CASSPPSLGGRMNTEAFF. The CDR3 region has the DNA TGTGCCAGCAGTCCCCCGTCCTTGGGGGGACGGATGAACACTGAAGCTTTCTTT.

The V and J genes are TRBV9 and TRBJ2-1; 9 bases map to TRBD1. The germline gives CDR1 SGDLS, CDR2 YYNGEE. V trimming: 3 bases; J trimming: 1 base; junction bases outside the gene matches: 2. There are 15 residues in the CDR3. The CDR3 DNA sequence: TGTGCCAGCAGCGGGGGGACAGGGTCCTACAATGAGCAGTTCTTC. This gives the protein CASSGGTGSYNEQFF.

The J gene is TRBJ1-1, the V gene TRBV10-3, with D perhaps TRBD1 (6 bases). The CDR3 sequence is 14 residues long. V was trimmed by 6 bases and J by 0 bases, leaving 11 bases between them. Germline-derived CDR1 and CDR2 are ENHRY and SYGVKD. The CDR3, as DNA: TGTGCCATCAGGGGGACATCGATGAACACTGAAGCTTTCTTT. It translates to CAIRGTSMNTEAFF.

The chain employs TRBV5-4 and TRBJ1-2, with D perhaps matching TRBD1 (5 bases). With 1 base removed from V and 4 bases from J, the gap between germline ends came to 11 bases. CDR3 length: 14 amino acids. Germline V CDR1 and CDR2: SGHNT, YYREEE (reference sequence). CDR3 nucleotide sequence: TGTGCCAGCAGCTTGAATAGGGGTCCCTATGGCTACACCTTC. Its protein product is CASSLNRGPYGYTF.

The chain combines TRBV3-1 (or the pseudogene TRBV3-2) with TRBJ2-2; 14 bases match TRBD2. The germline V gene has CDR1 LGHDT and CDR2 YNNKEL (reference sequence). This CDR3 has 16 amino acids. The V segment lost 2 bases and the J segment 5 bases; nucleotides outside the gene matches: 1. CDR3 nucleotides: TGTGCCAGCAGCCAATGGACTAGCGGGAGGACCGGGGAGCTGTTTTTT. It encodes CASSQWTSGRTGELFF.

This chain connects TRBV27 to TRBJ1-5, with 7 positions matching TRBD1. The germline V gene has CDR1 MNHEY and CDR2 SMNVEV (reference sequence). V shed 5 bases and J 4 bases; nucleotides not matched to a gene: 11. The CDR3 consists of 16 residues. The CDR3 spells CASSHTRQGINQPQHF. Here the CDR3 DNA reads TGTGCCAGCAGTCATACTAGACAGGGAATTAATCAGCCCCAGCATTTT.

A single count supports this clone. The V and J genes are TRBV3-1 (or the pseudogene TRBV3-2) and TRBJ1-1; D ambiguous. CDR3 length: 14 residues. The V end lost 0 bases, the J end lost 9 bases, and 14 bases lay between the germline ends. CDR1 and CDR2 (germline): LGHDT, YNNKEL (reference sequence). CDR3 nucleotide sequence: TGTGCCAGCAGCCAAGATCGGCAGGTCCGTAAAGCTTTCTTT. Its translation: CASSQDRQVRKAFF.

To note about this clone: A read error may produce the germline difference seen at one junction end. The chain has TRBV19 and TRBJ2-4, with TRBD1 matching 7 bases. The length of the CDR3 is 15 residues. In germline, CDR1 is LNHDA, CDR2 SQIVND (reference sequence). CDR3 residues: CASRIGGLAKNIQYF. Here the CDR3 DNA reads TGTGCCAGTAGGATAGGGGGCCTAGCCAAAAACATTCAGTACTTC.

V is TRBV3-1 (or the pseudogene TRBV3-2) and J is TRBJ1-2, with 8 bases matching TRBD1. The germline gives CDR1 LGHDT, CDR2 YNNKEL (reference sequence). The V and J ends lost 0 bases and 2 bases, in that order; junction bases with no gene match: 8. The CDR3 length is 17 residues. In DNA, the CDR3 is TGTGCCAGCAGCCAAGAAAGGACAGGGCTGTCAAACTATGGCTACACCTTC. This gives the protein CASSQERTGLSNYGYTF.

The table lists this clone with a count of one. J is TRBJ2-7 and V is TRBV7-9; 8 nucleotides match TRBD1. V was pared by 2 bases and J by 4 bases, with 10 bases of the junction left unmatched. This CDR3 comprises 16 residues. Germline CDR1 SEHNR, CDR2 FQNEAQ (reference sequence). The CDR3 DNA reads as TGTGCCAGCAGCTTATTGAGGGGACAGGCTTTTTACGAGCAGTACTTC. It translates to CASSLLRGQAFYEQYF.

This clone was counted a single time. This rearrangement joins TRBV28 to TRBJ1-2, with 8 nucleotides matching TRBD1. The CDR3 contains 13 residues. V shed 6 bases, J shed 3 bases, and the junction held 3 bases outside the gene matches. CDR1 is MDHEN and CDR2 is SYDVKM in the germline V gene. The CDR3 here is CASRPDRDYGYTF. CDR3 nucleotides: TGTGCCAGCAGGCCGGACAGGGACTATGGCTACACCTTC.

The CDR3 DNA follows: TGTGCCAGCAGCTTACAACAGACCTACGAGCAGTACTTC. Its translation is CASSLQQTYEQYF. The V gene is TRBV11-2, the J gene TRBJ2-7; D uncertain. In germline, CDR1 is SGHAT, CDR2 FQNNGV. Trimming cost V 2 bases and J 2 bases, with 7 bases left between them. The CDR3 runs to 13 residues.